These 31 T cell receptor beta chains were all obtained from the same sample, sequenced in a study of shared clonotypes between healthy human individuals. Produced via immunoSEQ multiplex PCR; TCRdb's table is partial and in-frame only. The table records roughly 650,000 clones, approximately 96% of them present only once. Naive CD8 cells were CD45RO-negative, positively selected for CCR7, excluding terminally differentiated effector memory CD45RA+ cells. Material: naive CD8+ T cells sorted from blood. Receptors were obtained from a woman in her 30s in good health.

The chain combines TRBV7-7 with TRBJ2-5; TRBD1 is a possible D gene (6 bases). Looked up from germline, CDR1 is SSHAT and CDR2 is FNYEAQ (reference sequence). This CDR3 comprises 13 residues. V lost 4 bases to trimming and J lost 5 bases, with 11 bases between them. The CDR3 DNA reads TGTGCCAGCAGCTCGGACAGAGAGGAGACCCAGTACTTC. Its protein product is CASSSDREETQYF.

V gene TRBV5-6 combines with J gene TRBJ2-7; TRBD2 aligns across 8 bases. The CDR3 has 14 residues. CDR1 is SGHDT, CDR2 YYEEEE, per germline. Unmatched junction bases numbered 4, after V lost 0 bases and J lost 5 bases. CDR3 sequence reads: CASSLGLAIHEQYF. The CDR3 nucleotides are TGTGCCAGCAGCTTGGGACTAGCGATCCACGAGCAGTACTTC.

This chain links TRBV9 with TRBJ2-5, with 10 bases aligning to TRBD2. Germline values: CDR1 SGDLS, CDR2 YYNGEE. The CDR3 has 14 residues. The trim removed 3 bases at V and 6 bases at J, leaving 5 bases unmatched. The DNA of the CDR3 is TGTGCCAGCAGCGCGCCTAGCGGGAGTCAGACCCAGTACTTC. Encoded protein: CASSAPSGSQTQYF.

The chain uses TRBV5-4 and TRBJ2-7, with 7 bases lining up with TRBD1. The junction had 9 bases not matched to a gene; V was cut back by 5 bases and J by 4 bases. In germline, CDR1 is SGHNT, CDR2 YYREEE (reference sequence). This CDR3 is built from 14 residues. This CDR3 reads CASRPGTDDYEQYF. In nucleotides, the CDR3 is TGTGCCAGCAGGCCCGGGACAGACGATTACGAGCAGTACTTC. The full variable domain, its missing parts supplied by reference TRBV5-4 and TRBJ2-7, is ETGVTQSPTHLIKTRGQQVTLRCSSQSGHNTVSWYQQALGQGPQFIFQYYREEENGRGNFPPRFSGLQFPNYSSELNVNALELDDSALYLCASRPGTDDYEQYFGPGTRLTVT.

This chain uses TRBV10-3 with TRBJ2-1; the D gene is possibly TRBD2 (6 bases). Germline-derived CDR1 and CDR2 are ENHRY and SYGVKD. Trimming removed 6 bases at V and 0 bases at J, with 9 bases between. The CDR3 covers 14 residues. Written as DNA, the CDR3 is TGTGCCATCAGCGGGACTGACTCCTACAATGAGCAGTTCTTC. This translates into CAISGTDSYNEQFF.

The V call is TRBV28, the J call TRBJ1-5; a possible D gene is TRBD1 (5 bases). CDR1 MDHEN and CDR2 SYDVKM come from the germline V gene. V was trimmed by 7 bases and J by 6 bases, leaving 16 bases between them. The CDR3 runs 14 residues. The CDR3 DNA sequence: TGTGCCAGCAACTTATCAGGGTTGGGTCAGCCCCAGCATTTT. Its translation: CASNLSGLGQPQHF.

This chain links TRBV6-6 with TRBJ1-2, with TRBD1 as a possible D gene (5 bases). Deletions cut 6 bases from V and 6 bases from J, with 14 bases between. Germline values: CDR1 MNHNY, CDR2 SVGAGI (reference sequence). CDR3 length equals 13 residues. This CDR3 is CASSPDSYNGYTF. The CDR3 region has the DNA TGTGCCAGCAGCCCCGACAGTTACAATGGCTACACCTTC.

The chain couples TRBV30 to TRBJ2-5; D remains unclear. Trimming took 1 base from V and 5 from J, leaving 8 bases between them. The CDR3 sequence is 12 residues long. Per the germline V gene, CDR1 is GTSNPN and CDR2 is SVGIG (reference sequence). The chain's CDR3 is CAWSELDETQYF. CDR3 DNA: TGTGCCTGGAGTGAACTCGATGAGACCCAGTACTTC.

This chain joins TRBV15 and TRBJ1-5, with 7 positions matching TRBD1. CDR3 length equals 14 residues. Germline V lookup: CDR1 LNHNV, CDR2 YYDKDF (reference sequence). The V gene end was trimmed by 0 bases and the J gene end by 6 bases; junction bases not matched to a gene: 2. CDR3 protein: CATSRDRGAQPQHF. CDR3 in DNA: TGTGCCACCAGCAGAGACAGGGGGGCTCAGCCCCAGCATTTT. Full variable domain (rest looked up from reference TRBV15 and TRBJ1-5): DAMVIQNPRYQVTQFGKPVTLSCSQTLNHNVMYWYQQKSSQAPKLLFHYYDKDFNNEADTPDNFQSRRPNTSFCFLDIRSPGLGDTAMYLCATSRDRGAQPQHFGDGTRLSIL.

The chain couples TRBV10-3 to TRBJ1-1, with D perhaps TRBD1 (6 bases). Germline V lookup: CDR1 ENHRY, CDR2 SYGVKD. V lost 3 bases and J 0 bases, leaving 11 bases between the germline ends. The CDR3 contains 15 residues. CDR3 in amino acids: CAISELGQMNTEAFF. CDR3 coding DNA: TGTGCCATCAGTGAATTGGGACAAATGAACACTGAAGCTTTCTTT.

The chain is built from TRBV5-1 and TRBJ2-2; TRBD2 agrees at 8 bases. The CDR3 extends over 18 amino acids. From germline, CDR1 is SGHRS and CDR2 YFSETQ. V was clipped by 4 bases and J by 3 bases; unmatched bases: 14. The CDR3 spells CASSPKLSGRSDTGELFF. The CDR3 DNA follows: TGCGCCAGCAGCCCAAAACTGAGCGGGAGATCCGACACCGGGGAGCTGTTTTTT.

V and J are TRBV2 and TRBJ2-1; D might be TRBD2 (6 bases). Germline CDR1 and CDR2: SNHLY and FYNNEI. V lost 7 bases and J lost 8, with 27 bases in between. The length of the CDR3 is 17 residues. DNA for the CDR3: TGTGCCAGCAACCCCTCCGGCGGGACCCTTCTTTACGATGAGCAGTTCTTC. It encodes CASNPSGGTLLYDEQFF.

This clone was found once. The chain employs TRBV7-8 and TRBJ2-3; 14 bases line up with TRBD2. V trimming: 3 bases; J trimming: 5 bases; junction bases outside the gene matches: 7. CDR1 SGHVS and CDR2 FQNEAQ come from the germline V gene. This CDR3 contains 17 residues. In DNA, the CDR3 is TGTGCCAGCAGCTTCTCACCCGGGACTAGCGGGAGAGATACGCAGTATTTT. It codes for CASSFSPGTSGRDTQYF.

Concerning this clone itself: Additional DNA sequences in this sample encode the identical CDR3. The rearrangement uses TRBV5-6 and TRBJ1-1; D is ambiguous. Trimming took off 1 base at V and 4 bases at J, with 5 bases between the two ends. The CDR3 is 12 residues long. CDR1 is SGHDT, CDR2 YYEEEE, per germline. The CDR3 nucleotides read TGTGCCAGCAGCTTGAGTGGCACTGAAGCTTTCTTT. Translated, it gives CASSLSGTEAFF.

The chain recombines TRBV5-4 with TRBJ2-7; 8 nucleotides line up with TRBD1. This CDR3 is 13 amino acids long. The germline gives CDR1 SGHNT, CDR2 YYREEE (reference sequence). V lost 2 bases, J lost 6 bases, and 4 bases stayed unmatched. CDR3: CASSFTGGAEQYF. The DNA for the CDR3 is TGTGCCAGCAGCTTCACAGGGGGTGCCGAGCAGTACTTC.

This sequence joins TRBV5-4 and TRBJ2-5; no clear D. This CDR3 has 16 residues. Per germline, CDR1 SGHNT and CDR2 YYREEE (reference sequence). The ends were cut back, 4 bases at V and 0 bases at J, with 16 bases in the middle. DNA for the CDR3: TGTGCCAGCAGCCCTTCAGTCGGTGAGTACCAAGAGACCCAGTACTTC. It codes for CASSPSVGEYQETQYF.

The chain is built from TRBV7-8 and TRBJ2-7; D is undetermined. CDR1 and CDR2 (germline): SGHVS, FQNEAQ. V gave up 5 bases and J gave up 6 bases, with 8 bases separating them. CDR3 length equals 11 residues. The CDR3 loop is CASSPLIEQYF. CDR3 DNA: TGTGCCAGCAGCCCTCTCATCGAGCAGTACTTC.

The sample holds a few counts of this clone. The chain couples TRBV7-2 to TRBJ2-3, with 7 bases identical to TRBD2. With 8 bases clipped from V and 6 bases from J, the junction kept 14 bases outside the gene matches. Germline-derived CDR1 and CDR2 are SGHTA and FQGNSA. The length of the CDR3 is 15 residues. CDR3 nucleotides: TGTGCCAGCGGGTTCGTGGGCGGGGGATTCGATACGCAGTATTTT. It is translated as CASGFVGGGFDTQYF.

This clone was counted a few times. The chain carries TRBV19 and TRBJ2-7; 10 bases line up with TRBD1. J was trimmed by 2 bases and V by 5 bases; bases with no gene match: 3. This CDR3 is built from 14 residues. Germline CDR1 LNHDA, CDR2 SQIVND (reference sequence). This CDR3 reads CASSWGTGAYEQYF. CDR3 sequence (DNA): TGTGCCAGTAGTTGGGGGACAGGGGCCTACGAGCAGTACTTC.

This chain joins TRBV4-2 and TRBJ1-2; tentative D call: TRBD1 (6 bases). Per germline, CDR1 LGHNA and CDR2 YNFKEQ. CDR3 size: 16 residues. With 0 bases removed from V and 4 bases from J, the gap between germline ends came to 15 bases. The CDR3 DNA is TGTGCCAGCAGCCAAGATTTCTCAGGGGTGGGCTATGGCTACACCTTC. It encodes CASSQDFSGVGYGYTF.

The chain has TRBV13 and TRBJ1-2; D not resolved. This CDR3 comprises 13 residues. CDR1 and CDR2 (germline): PRHDT, FYEKMQ (reference sequence). The V end lost 6 bases, the J end lost 8 bases, and 16 bases lay between the germline ends. CDR3 amino acids: CASRQPWAEGYTF. The CDR3 DNA reads as TGTGCCAGCAGACAGCCCTGGGCAGAAGGCTACACCTTC.

The gene calls are TRBV7-9 and TRBJ2-7; 8 bases are shared with TRBD1. The trim removed 5 bases at V and 2 bases at J, leaving 8 bases unmatched. In germline, CDR1 is SEHNR, CDR2 FQNEAQ (reference sequence). There are 15 residues in the CDR3. The CDR3: CASSPSDRVPYEQYF. The CDR3 DNA reads TGTGCCAGCAGCCCTTCGGACAGGGTTCCCTACGAGCAGTACTTC.

J is TRBJ2-5 and V is TRBV27; no definite D call. Germline V CDR1 and CDR2: MNHEY, SMNVEV (reference sequence). The ends were cut back, 6 bases at V and 6 bases at J, with 5 bases in the middle. CDR3 length equals 10 residues. The DNA for the CDR3 is TGTGCCAGCAGGGTTAAGACCCAGTACTTC. Translating it yields CASRVKTQYF.

This sequence joins TRBV6-1 and TRBJ1-4; TRBD1 aligns across 8 bases. The CDR3 length is 15 residues. Per the germline V gene, CDR1 is MNHNS and CDR2 is SASEGT. The junction had 9 bases not matched to a gene; V was cut back by 4 bases and J by 8 bases. This CDR3 reads CASSVLRGQGEKLFF. The CDR3 nucleotides are TGTGCCAGCAGTGTTCTCAGGGGGCAAGGAGAAAAACTGTTTTTT.

The gene calls are TRBV13 and TRBJ2-5; D gene ambiguous. This CDR3 spans 14 amino acids. Germline V lookup: CDR1 PRHDT, CDR2 FYEKMQ (reference sequence). The V gene lost 1 base and the J gene lost 1 base, with 7 bases spanning the gap. CDR3 loop: CASSLVQAQETQYF. The DNA for the CDR3 is TGTGCCAGCAGCTTAGTTCAGGCCCAAGAGACCCAGTACTTC.

This chain links TRBV28 with TRBJ2-7; 7 nucleotides agree with TRBD2. Germline assignment: CDR1 MDHEN and CDR2 SYDVKM. The CDR3 totals 12 residues. V lost 6 bases and J lost 5; bases outside the gene matches: 4. CDR3 residues: CASSATSNEQYF. The CDR3 nucleotides are TGTGCCAGCAGCGCGACTAGCAACGAGCAGTACTTC.

This CDR3 reads CASSPGQGGQNEQFF. Written as DNA, the CDR3 is TGTGCCAGCAGCCCCGGACAGGGGGGACAGAATGAGCAGTTCTTC. The V and J genes are TRBV13 and TRBJ2-1, with TRBD1 matching over 10 bases. The trim removed 5 bases at V and 7 bases at J, leaving 8 bases unmatched. The CDR3 is 15 residues long. Germline loops: CDR1 PRHDT, CDR2 FYEKMQ (reference sequence).

V and J are TRBV28 and TRBJ1-5; no clear D gene. Germline V gene data show CDR1 as MDHEN and CDR2 as SYDVKM. The CDR3 length is 18 residues. The germline V and J ends were trimmed by 6 bases and 1 base, with 22 bases remaining between them. The CDR3 sequence is CASSKGFVQAQSNQPQHF. For the CDR3, the DNA is TGTGCCAGCAGCAAAGGGTTTGTCCAGGCCCAGAGCAATCAGCCCCAGCATTTT.

CDR3 DNA: TGTGCCAGCAGCTGGACAGGGGGCTACGAGCAGTACTTC. Protein: CASSWTGGYEQYF. This chain uses TRBV5-6 with TRBJ2-7, with 10 positions matching TRBD1. Germline-derived CDR1 and CDR2 are SGHDT and YYEEEE. V was clipped by 3 bases and J by 3 bases; unmatched bases: 0. The CDR3 sequence is 13 residues long. Full variable domain (rest looked up from reference TRBV5-6 and TRBJ2-7): DAGVTQSPTHLIKTRGQQVTLRCSPKSGHDTVSWYQQALGQGPQFIFQYYEEEERQRGNFPDRFSGHQFPNYSSELNVNALLLGDSALYLCASSWTGGYEQYFGPGTRLTVT.

The rearrangement uses TRBV6-1 and TRBJ2-1, with 9 bases identical to TRBD2. The CDR3 has 20 residues. With V trimmed by 4 bases and J by 7 bases, 23 bases remained unmatched. Germline CDR1 and CDR2: MNHNS and SASEGT. For the CDR3, the DNA is TGTGCCAGCAGTGGGAGGGCAGGGCTAGCGGGAATAAGGAACACGAATGAGCAGTTCTTC. Translated, it gives CASSGRAGLAGIRNTNEQFF.

A single count supports this clone. This chain uses TRBV28 with TRBJ1-4; 7 bases map to TRBD1. Unmatched junction bases numbered 8, after V lost 1 base and J lost 3 bases. Germline CDR1 MDHEN, CDR2 SYDVKM. The CDR3 length is 17 residues. DNA for the CDR3: TGTGCCAGCAGTTTATTGGCTTTTGGGACAGCTAATGAAAAACTGTTTTTT. Translation: CASSLLAFGTANEKLFF.